The sequence of this TCR beta chain was determined in a study of beta chain features in type 1 diabetes. Study at large: Sorted cells, around 100 million in number, were examined across all samples.

This clone was detected only a few times. Its antigen is unknown. Expressed TCRB transcripts were sequenced, since all the RNA that had been isolated was reverse transcribed. Profiled with immunoSEQ multiplex PCR; TCRdb holds only in-frame clones, not every one. The top ten clones hold 0.07% to 0.095% of a sample with about 620,000 clones, around 15% of them seen once. The CDR3 is 19 amino acids. J was trimmed by 1 base and V by 3 bases; bases with no gene match: 14. CDR1 and CDR2 from the germline V gene are SGDLS and YYNGEE. Study-wide results and caveats: Across patients, naive, central memory and Treg TCRB repertoires exhibited apparently greater similarity than was observed across healthy donors. For type 1 diabetes patients, VDJ junctions showed fewer insertions and more deletions. All four CD4+ subsets from Type 1 diabetes patients carried moderately but significantly shorter TCRB CDR3s.

This sequence was found in a man aged 18 to 30 in good health. Sequencing used naive CD4+ T cells from blood. V gene TRBV9 combines with J gene TRBJ2-3, with 10 bases fitting TRBD1. This CDR3 reads CASSEHPGTGAQGTDTQYF. DNA of the CDR3: TGTGCCAGCAGCGAACATCCCGGGACAGGGGCTCAGGGCACAGATACGCAGTATTTT.